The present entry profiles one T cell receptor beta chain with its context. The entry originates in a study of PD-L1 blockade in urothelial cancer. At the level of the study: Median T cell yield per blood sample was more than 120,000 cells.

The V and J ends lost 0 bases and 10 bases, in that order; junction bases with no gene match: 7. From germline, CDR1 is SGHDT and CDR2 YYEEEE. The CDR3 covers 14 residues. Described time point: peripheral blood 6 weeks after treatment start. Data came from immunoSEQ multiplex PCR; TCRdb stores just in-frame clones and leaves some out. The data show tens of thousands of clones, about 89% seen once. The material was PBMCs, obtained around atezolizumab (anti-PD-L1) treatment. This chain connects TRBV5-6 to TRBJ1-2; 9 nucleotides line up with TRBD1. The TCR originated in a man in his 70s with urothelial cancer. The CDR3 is CASSLVGTGNFYTF. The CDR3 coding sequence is TGTGCCAGCAGCTTGGTTGGGACAGGGAATTTCTACACCTTC.